These T cell receptor beta chains were read from a single sample in a study of blood T cell repertoires in COVID-19. Clones were read by immunoSEQ multiplex PCR, and TCRdb kept only the in-frame ones, dropping some. The sample has some 52,000 clones; 85% to 90% are singletons. The material sequenced was peripheral blood. The receptors derive from a human donor in a cohort sampled during active COVID-19. CDR3s include the opening cysteine and the closing phenylalanine or tryptophan. A D gene is named only where the DNA matches it firmly.

J gene: TRBJ1-2
D gene: NA
CDR3 length: 12
V gene: TRBV19
CDR3 protein: CASSMELYGYTF
CDR3 DNA: TGTGCCAGTAGTATGGAGCTTTATGGCTACACCTTC

J gene: TRBJ1-3
D gene: NA
CDR3 length: 17
V gene: TRBV5-6
CDR3 protein: CASSLRAGYPSGNTIYF
CDR3 DNA: TGTGCCAGCAGCTTGAGGGCGGGTTACCCCTCTGGAAACACCATATATTTT

J gene: TRBJ1-1
D gene: NA
CDR3 length: 15
V gene: TRBV2
CDR3 protein: CASSEGQSQNTEAFF
CDR3 DNA: TGTGCCAGCAGTGAAGGACAGTCCCAGAACACTGAAGCTTTCTTT

J gene: TRBJ2-3
D gene: TRBD2
CDR3 length: 15
V gene: TRBV6-4
CDR3 protein: CASSFSGGHTDTQYF
CDR3 DNA: TGTGCCAGCAGCTTTAGCGGGGGGCACACAGATACGCAGTATTTT

J gene: TRBJ2-3
D gene: NA
CDR3 length: 14
V gene: TRBV4-2
CDR3 protein: CASSPRDTSETQYF
CDR3 DNA: TGTGCCAGCAGCCCACGGGACACCTCCGAAACGCAGTATTTT

J gene: TRBJ1-1
D gene: NA
CDR3 length: 15
V gene: TRBV2
CDR3 protein: CARSGRDSLNTEAFF
CDR3 DNA: TGTGCCAGATCGGGCAGGGATTCCCTTAACACTGAAGCTTTCTTT

J gene: TRBJ2-1
D gene: TRBD1
CDR3 length: 13
V gene: TRBV10-1
CDR3 protein: CASSESGDRKQFF
CDR3 DNA: TGCGCCAGCAGTGAGTCTGGGGACAGGAAGCAGTTCTTC

J gene: TRBJ2-4
D gene: NA
CDR3 length: 15
V gene: TRBV6-1
CDR3 protein: CASSEARGGLYIQYF
CDR3 DNA: TGTGCCAGCAGTGAAGCAAGGGGGGGCTTGTACATTCAGTACTTC

J gene: TRBJ2-3
D gene: NA
CDR3 length: 11
V gene: TRBV3-1/TRBV3-2
CDR3 protein: CASSHGDTQYF
CDR3 DNA: TGTGCCAGCAGCCACGGGGATACGCAGTATTTT

J gene: TRBJ1-5
D gene: NA
CDR3 length: 16
V gene: TRBV3-1/TRBV3-2
CDR3 protein: CASSQGTGTPNQPQHF
CDR3 DNA: TGTGCCAGCAGCCAAGGAACCGGGACACCTAATCAGCCCCAGCATTTT

J gene: TRBJ2-7
D gene: NA
CDR3 length: 14
V gene: TRBV21-1
CDR3 protein: CASSKVGRAYEQYF
CDR3 DNA: TGTGCCAGCAGCAAAGTTGGCAGGGCCTACGAGCAGTACTTC